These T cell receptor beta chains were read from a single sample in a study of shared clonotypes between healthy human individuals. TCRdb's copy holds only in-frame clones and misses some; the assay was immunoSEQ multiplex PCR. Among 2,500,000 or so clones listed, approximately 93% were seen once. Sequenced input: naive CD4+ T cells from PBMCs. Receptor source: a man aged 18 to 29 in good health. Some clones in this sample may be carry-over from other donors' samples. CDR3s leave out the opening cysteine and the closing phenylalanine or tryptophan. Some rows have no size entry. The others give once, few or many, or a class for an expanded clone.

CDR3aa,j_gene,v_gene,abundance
ASSHRTHWDIQY,TRBJ2-4,TRBV6-6,-
ASSGVQEQF,TRBJ2-1,TRBV2,-
ASSLVAGEIYEQF,TRBJ2-1,TRBV11-1,-
ASSFSLAGPQGANVLT,TRBJ2-6,TRBV5-6,-
ASATSGRAGEQF,TRBJ2-1,TRBV28,-
ASSPDRGDETQY,TRBJ2-5,TRBV5-1,once
AWMDRGNYGYT,TRBJ1-2,TRBV30,-
ATGRANQPQH,TRBJ1-5,TRBV19,-
SVGGGRTEAF,TRBJ1-1,TRBV29-1,-
ASSSQWTGDYEQY,TRBJ2-7,TRBV7-2,-
ASSALPRGTFSNTGELF,TRBJ2-2,TRBV2,-
ASGGANEKLF,TRBJ1-4,TRBV28,-
ASRRTGANYEQY,TRBJ2-7,TRBV2,-
SVEGRGDPSYEQY,TRBJ2-7,TRBV29-1,-
ASRPMTERSSYEQY,TRBJ2-7,TRBV5-1,-
ASSQEDRANQPQH,TRBJ1-5,TRBV4-2,-
ASSFRGRYEQY,TRBJ2-7,TRBV5-1,-
ASTQQGNTEAF,TRBJ1-1,TRBV28,-
ASRRQSGISYEQY,TRBJ2-7,TRBV28,-
ASSLGQGAQY,TRBJ2-5,TRBV7-3,-
ASSHPAGTGNTGELF,TRBJ2-2,TRBV4-2,-
ASSQQADTQY,TRBJ2-3,TRBV5-1,-